Shown below are 25 T cell receptor beta chains from a single sample sequenced in a study of blood T cell repertoires in COVID-19. Clones were sequenced by immunoSEQ multiplex PCR, and TCRdb holds only the in-frame ones, with some missing. The sample lists more than 150,000 clones, around 79% occurring once. Sequenced input: peripheral blood. The receptors derive from a man in his 60s with active or convalescent COVID-19.

The chain has TRBV29-1 and TRBJ1-4, with D uncertain. Trimming took off 6 bases at V and 3 bases at J, with 11 bases between the two ends. CDR1 is SQVTM, CDR2 ANQGSEA, per germline. The CDR3 runs 13 residues. Here the CDR3 reads CSVGGRSNEKLFF. The CDR3 nucleotides are TGCAGCGTCGGCGGCAGATCTAATGAAAAACTGTTTTTT.

This chain links TRBV21-1 with TRBJ1-5; TRBD1 is taken as the D call from the table, unchecked against the DNA. TRBV21-1 is a recognized pseudogene. The CDR3 covers 21 residues. The CDR3 nucleotides read TGTGCCAGCAGCAAAGATGGGAGCAGGACAGGGGGCCGAGAACTAAATCAGCCCCAGCATTTT. Protein: CASSKDGSRTGGRELNQPQHF.

The table lists this clone with a count of one. V usage is TRBV7-8 and J usage is TRBJ2-2; weak D call: TRBD2 (5 bases). The ends were cut back, 11 bases at V and 1 base at J, with 11 bases in the middle. Germline V gene data show CDR1 as SGHVS and CDR2 as FQNEAQ. The CDR3 covers 13 residues. The CDR3 DNA reads TGTGCCGGGAGCAACAAGAACACCGGGGAGCTGTTTTTT. It yields the protein CAGSNKNTGELFF.

This chain links TRBV7-3 with TRBJ2-3; 10 bases align to TRBD2. This CDR3 region has 14 residues. Germline V gene sequence: CDR1 SGHTA, CDR2 FQGTGA. J was trimmed by 4 bases and V by 4 bases; bases with no gene match: 2. CDR3 sequence (DNA): TGTGCCAGCAGCTCCGGGACTAGCGCAGATACGCAGTATTTT. Its protein is CASSSGTSADTQYF. Together with reference TRBV7-3 and TRBJ2-3, the CDR3 gives the full variable domain: GAGVSQTPSNKVTEKGKYVELRCDPISGHTALYWYRQSLGQGPEFLIYFQGTGAADDSGLPNDRFFAVRPEGSVSTLKIQRTERGDSAVYLCASSSGTSADTQYFGPGTRLTVL.

The J gene is TRBJ1-5, the V gene TRBV28; D call uncertain. Germline values: CDR1 MDHEN, CDR2 SYDVKM. This CDR3 has 13 amino acids. The V end lost 3 bases, the J end lost 2 bases, and 5 bases lay between the germline ends. CDR3 in amino acids: CASSLSGNQPQHF. The CDR3 DNA reads as TGTGCCAGCAGTTTGTCAGGCAATCAGCCCCAGCATTTT.

V usage is TRBV7-8 and J usage is TRBJ1-5; D perhaps matches TRBD1 (6 bases). This CDR3 contains 14 residues. From germline, CDR1 is SGHVS and CDR2 FQNEAQ. Trimming removed 3 bases from V and 4 bases from J, with 10 bases in between. DNA of the CDR3: TGTGCCAGCAGCTTTTCTACAGGGAATCAGCCCCAGCATTTT. This translates into CASSFSTGNQPQHF. The entire variable domain, with the rest obtained from reference TRBV7-8 and TRBJ1-5, is as follows: GAGVSQSPRYKVAKRGQDVALRCDPISGHVSLFWYQQALGQGPEFLTYFQNEAQLDKSGLPSDRFFAERPEGSVSTLKIQRTQQEDSAVYLCASSFSTGNQPQHFGDGTRLSIL.

This clone was detected only once. The chain has TRBV19 and TRBJ2-2; 8 bases are a match to TRBD2. In germline, CDR1 is LNHDA, CDR2 SQIVND (reference sequence). V gave up 0 bases and J gave up 4 bases; unmatched junction bases: 7. The CDR3 covers 17 residues. CDR3 sequence reads: CASSIDHGRAVTGELFF. For the CDR3, the DNA is TGTGCCAGTAGTATAGATCACGGGAGGGCCGTCACCGGGGAGCTGTTTTTT.

This clone was counted a few times. V usage is TRBV6-5 and J usage is TRBJ1-5, with a possible D match to TRBD1 (6 bases). Trimming stripped 4 bases from V and 4 bases from J, with 11 bases between. Per germline, CDR1 MNHEY and CDR2 SVGAGI. The CDR3 sequence is 14 residues long. This chain's CDR3 is CASSSGVRNQPQHF. For the CDR3, the DNA is TGTGCCAGCAGTTCAGGGGTGAGGAATCAGCCCCAGCATTTT.

A remark on this clone: Mismatch with germline at one junction end may stem from a read error. V is TRBV24-1 and J is TRBJ2-5; the D gene is possibly TRBD1 (6 bases). The CDR3 sequence is 16 residues long. CDR1 and CDR2 (germline): KGHDR, SFDVKD. The CDR3 reads CATSRGTNSNQETQYF. CDR3 DNA sequence: TGTGCCACCAGTAGGGGGACAAATTCGAACCAGGAGACCCAGTACTTC.

The rearrangement uses TRBV29-1 and TRBJ2-1; 8 bases fit TRBD2. V gave up 5 bases and J gave up 6 bases; unmatched junction bases: 12. CDR1 SQVTM and CDR2 ANQGSEA come from the germline V gene. The CDR3 spans 15 residues. The CDR3, as DNA: TGCAGCGTTACCACCGGGGGGGTGAGGGTCAATGAGCAGTTCTTC. It encodes CSVTTGGVRVNEQFF.

This chain connects TRBV18 to TRBJ1-1, with 7 bases aligning to TRBD1. The germline gives CDR1 KGHSH, CDR2 LQKENI. With V trimmed by 3 bases and J by 6 bases, 13 bases remained unmatched. The CDR3 is 16 amino acids. CDR3 region: CASSPGTAARGAEAFF. The CDR3 nucleotides are TGTGCCAGCTCACCTGGGACAGCGGCGCGGGGTGCTGAAGCTTTCTTT.

V is TRBV28 and J is TRBJ2-7; weak D call: TRBD2 (6 bases). CDR1 and CDR2 (germline): MDHEN, SYDVKM. This CDR3 is built from 15 residues. Deletions cut 6 bases from V and 0 bases from J, with 15 bases between. The CDR3 DNA is TGTGCCAGCAGCCCCCTCGGGACTTTCTCCTACGAGCAGTACTTC. Translation gives CASSPLGTFSYEQYF.

This clone has a single count. The chain links TRBV29-1 to TRBJ2-5; no clear D gene. Germline V lookup: CDR1 SQVTM, CDR2 ANQGSEA. This CDR3 comprises 10 residues. V lost 4 bases, J lost 4 bases, and 4 bases lay in between. The DNA of the CDR3 is TGCAGCGTTGCAGTAGAGACCCAGTACTTC. Translating gives CSVAVETQYF. The full variable domain, its missing parts supplied by reference TRBV29-1 and TRBJ2-5, is SAVISQKPSRDICQRGTSLTIQCQVDSQVTMMFWYRQQPGQSLTLIATANQGSEATYESGFVIDKFPISRPNLTFSTLTVSNMSPEDSSIYLCSVAVETQYFGPGTRLLVL.

This rearrangement joins TRBV10-3 to TRBJ1-6; 10 bases match TRBD1. The CDR3 has 15 residues. The V and J ends lost 4 bases and 6 bases, in that order; junction bases with no gene match: 3. CDR1 ENHRY and CDR2 SYGVKD come from the germline V gene. CDR3 nucleotide sequence: TGTGCCATCAGTGGGGACAGGGGCGGTAATTCACCCCTCCACTTT. This gives the protein CAISGDRGGNSPLHF.

This clone was seen only a few times. The chain uses TRBV12-5 and TRBJ2-5; 11 bases are a match to TRBD1. Germline V gene data show CDR1 as LGHNT and CDR2 as FRNRAP. This CDR3 has 15 residues. The ends lost 5 bases at V and 5 bases at J; junction bases unmatched: 7. The CDR3 sequence: CASGTGQGDVETQYF. The CDR3 DNA sequence: TGTGCTAGTGGTACGGGACAGGGGGACGTGGAGACCCAGTACTTC.

The CDR3 region is CASSLDRGAPVREKLFF. The DNA of the CDR3 is TGTGCCAGCAGCCTGGACAGGGGGGCACCCGTGAGGGAAAAACTGTTTTTT. The chain carries TRBV27 and TRBJ1-4; 10 nucleotides match TRBD1. Germline assignment: CDR1 MNHEY and CDR2 SMNVEV (reference sequence). This CDR3 contains 17 residues. The ends lost 6 bases at V and 8 bases at J; junction bases unmatched: 15.

V and J are TRBV5-1 and TRBJ2-5, with D possibly being TRBD2 (6 bases). Germline V gene sequence: CDR1 SGHRS, CDR2 YFSETQ. This CDR3 region has 14 residues. V shed 5 bases and J shed 6 bases, with 17 bases lying between them. The DNA for the CDR3 is TGCGCCAGCAGTGATGGAAGGGGAGGTCAGACCCAGTACTTC. The encoded protein is CASSDGRGGQTQYF. Complete variable domain (other parts from reference TRBV5-1 and TRBJ2-5): KAGVTQTPRYLIKTRGQQVTLSCSPISGHRSVSWYQQTPGQGLQFLFEYFSETQRNKGNFPGRFSGRQFSNSRSEMNVSTLELGDSALYLCASSDGRGGQTQYFGPGTRLLVL.

The rearrangement links TRBV19 to TRBJ1-6; D unclear. The CDR3 contains 12 residues. Germline V gene lookup returns CDR1 LNHDA and CDR2 SQIVND (reference sequence). Trimming shortened V by 6 bases and J by 6 bases, and 6 bases separated the two germline ends. The CDR3 coding sequence is TGTGCCAGTAGAACAGTTAATTCACCCCTCCACTTT. Its translation: CASRTVNSPLHF.

The chain joins TRBV5-1 to TRBJ2-7; 9 bases are shared with TRBD1. V trimming: 6 bases; J trimming: 6 bases; junction bases outside the gene matches: 7. In germline, CDR1 is SGHRS, CDR2 YFSETQ. The CDR3 length is 13 residues. The CDR3 is CASTGQGGSEQYF. Written as DNA, the CDR3 is TGCGCCAGCACGGGACAGGGTGGAAGCGAGCAGTACTTC.

This sequence joins TRBV5-1 and TRBJ2-5; D gene unclear. With 2 bases removed from V and 0 bases from J, the gap between germline ends came to 8 bases. This CDR3 has 14 residues. Germline V gene data show CDR1 as SGHRS and CDR2 as YFSETQ. Here the CDR3 reads CASSFGDYQETQYF. DNA for the CDR3: TGCGCCAGCAGCTTCGGAGACTACCAAGAGACCCAGTACTTC.

The chain combines TRBV9 with TRBJ2-3; 13 nucleotides match TRBD2. V trimming: 0 bases; J trimming: 9 bases; junction bases outside the gene matches: 10. Germline V gene sequence: CDR1 SGDLS, CDR2 YYNGEE. CDR3 length: 17 residues. The CDR3 is CASSVDSGLAGRGTQYF. The CDR3 coding sequence is TGTGCCAGCAGCGTAGATTCGGGACTAGCGGGAAGGGGCACGCAGTATTTT. Supplemented by reference TRBV9 and TRBJ2-3, the full variable domain reads DSGVTQTPKHLITATGQRVTLRCSPRSGDLSVYWYQQSLDQGLQFLIQYYNGEERAKGNILERFSAQQFPDLHSELNLSSLELGDSALYFCASSVDSGLAGRGTQYFGPGTRLTVL.

The chain joins TRBV14 to TRBJ2-2; 12 bases line up with TRBD2. This CDR3 has 16 amino acids. Germline CDR1 is SGHDN and CDR2 is FVKESK. The trim removed 1 base at V and 6 bases at J, leaving 3 bases unmatched. The CDR3 here is CASSQASGRAAGELFF. The CDR3 DNA reads as TGTGCCAGCAGCCAAGCTAGCGGGAGGGCCGCCGGGGAGCTGTTTTTT. The full variable domain, with the rest looked up from reference TRBV14 and TRBJ2-2, is EAGVTQFPSHSVIEKGQTVTLRCDPISGHDNLYWYRRVMGKEIKFLLHFVKESKQDESGMPNNRFLAERTGGTYSTLKVQPAELEDSGVYFCASSQASGRAAGELFFGEGSRLTVL.

This rearrangement joins TRBV19 to TRBJ1-2, with 8 positions matching TRBD1. CDR3 length equals 14 residues. With 8 bases clipped from V and 3 bases from J, the junction kept 8 bases outside the gene matches. Germline V lookup: CDR1 LNHDA, CDR2 SQIVND (reference sequence). The CDR3 sequence: CASPTDRADYGYTF. The CDR3 nucleotides are TGTGCCAGTCCTACGGACAGGGCAGACTATGGCTACACCTTC.

The chain recombines TRBV7-9 with TRBJ2-7, with 9 bases fitting TRBD2. Germline values: CDR1 SEHNR, CDR2 FQNEAQ (reference sequence). Trimming took 4 bases from V and 10 from J; bases not matched to a gene: 14. CDR3 length: 15 residues. CDR3 DNA: TGTGCCAGCAGCTCCGGTGCTAGCGGGATCTCTGGCCAGTACTTC. It yields the protein CASSSGASGISGQYF.

The rearrangement uses TRBV19 and TRBJ1-4; 7 bases agree with TRBD1. The CDR3 totals 14 residues. CDR1 and CDR2 from the germline V gene are LNHDA and SQIVND (reference sequence). The junction had 9 bases not matched to a gene; V was cut back by 6 bases and J by 8 bases. CDR3 nucleotide sequence: TGTGCCAGTAGCGGCGACAGGGCGGGCGAAAAACTGTTTTTT. It is translated as CASSGDRAGEKLFF. Full variable domain (outside the CDR3, taken from reference TRBV19 and TRBJ1-4): DGGITQSPKYLFRKEGQNVTLSCEQNLNHDAMYWYRQDPGQGLRLIYYSQIVNDFQKGDIAEGYSVSREKKESFPLTVTSAQKNPTAFYLCASSGDRAGEKLFFGSGTQLSVL.